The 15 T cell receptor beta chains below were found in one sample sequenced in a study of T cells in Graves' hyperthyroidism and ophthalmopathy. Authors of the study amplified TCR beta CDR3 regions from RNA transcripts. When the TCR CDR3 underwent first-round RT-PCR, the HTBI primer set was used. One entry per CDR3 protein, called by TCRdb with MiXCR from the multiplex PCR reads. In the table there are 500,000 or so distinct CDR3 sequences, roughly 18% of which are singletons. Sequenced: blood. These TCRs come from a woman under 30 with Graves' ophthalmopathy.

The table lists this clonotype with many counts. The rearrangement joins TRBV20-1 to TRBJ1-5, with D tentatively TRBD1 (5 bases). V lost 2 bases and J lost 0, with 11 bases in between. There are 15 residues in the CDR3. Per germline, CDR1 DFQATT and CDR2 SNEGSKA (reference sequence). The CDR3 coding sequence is TGCAGTGCTAGAACGACAGCTTATAGCAATCAGCCCCAGCATTTT. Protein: CSARTTAYSNQPQHF.

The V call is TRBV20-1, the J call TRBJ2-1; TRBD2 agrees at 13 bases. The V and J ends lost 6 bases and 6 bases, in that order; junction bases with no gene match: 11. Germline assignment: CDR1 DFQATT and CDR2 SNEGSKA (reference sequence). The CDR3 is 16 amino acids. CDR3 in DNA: TGCAGTGCAACTCCGGGACTAGCGGGACGGAGCAATGAGCAGTTCTTC. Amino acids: CSATPGLAGRSNEQFF.

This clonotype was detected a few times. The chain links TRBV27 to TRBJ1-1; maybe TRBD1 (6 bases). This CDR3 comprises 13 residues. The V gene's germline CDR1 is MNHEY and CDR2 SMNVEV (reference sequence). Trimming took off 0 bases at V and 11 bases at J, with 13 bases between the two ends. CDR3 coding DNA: TGTGCCAGCAGTTTATCGGGGGGCGGAGGGGCTTTCTTT. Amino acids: CASSLSGGGGAFF.

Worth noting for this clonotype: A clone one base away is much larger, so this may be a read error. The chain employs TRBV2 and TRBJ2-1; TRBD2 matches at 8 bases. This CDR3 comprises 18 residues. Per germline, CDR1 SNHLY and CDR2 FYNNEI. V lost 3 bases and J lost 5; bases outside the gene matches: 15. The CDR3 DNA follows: TGTGCCAGCAGTGATGGCGGGGGGATTGCCCCCTCGAACAATGAGCAGTTCTTC. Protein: CASSDGGGIAPSNNEQFF.

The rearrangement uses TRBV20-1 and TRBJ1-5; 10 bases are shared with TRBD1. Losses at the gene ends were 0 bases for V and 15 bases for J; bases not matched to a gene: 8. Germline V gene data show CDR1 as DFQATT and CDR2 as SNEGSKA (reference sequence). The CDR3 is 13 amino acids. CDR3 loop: CSARDLTTGGRHF. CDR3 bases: TGCAGTGCTAGAGATCTAACGACAGGGGGCCGGCATTTT.

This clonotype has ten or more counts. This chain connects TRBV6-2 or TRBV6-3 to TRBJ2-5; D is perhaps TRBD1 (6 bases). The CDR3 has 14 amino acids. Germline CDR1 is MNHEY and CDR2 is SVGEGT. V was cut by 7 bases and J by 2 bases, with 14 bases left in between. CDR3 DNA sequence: TGTGCCAGCACCCGAGGACAGTGGCAAGAGACCCAGTACTTC. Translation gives CASTRGQWQETQYF.

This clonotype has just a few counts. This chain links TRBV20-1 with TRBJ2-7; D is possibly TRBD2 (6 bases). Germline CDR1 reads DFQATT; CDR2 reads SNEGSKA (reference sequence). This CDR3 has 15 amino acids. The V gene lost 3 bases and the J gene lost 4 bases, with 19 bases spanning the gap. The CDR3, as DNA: TGCAGTGCTAGCGGGGGACCGATCGGAGGATACGAGCAGTACTTC. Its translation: CSASGGPIGGYEQYF.

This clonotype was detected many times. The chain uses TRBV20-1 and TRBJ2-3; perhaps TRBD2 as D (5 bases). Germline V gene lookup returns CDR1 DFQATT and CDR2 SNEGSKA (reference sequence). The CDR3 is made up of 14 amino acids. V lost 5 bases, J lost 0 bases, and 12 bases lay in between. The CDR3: CSAVSGDSTDTQYF. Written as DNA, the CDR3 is TGCAGTGCTGTGAGCGGAGATAGCACAGATACGCAGTATTTT.

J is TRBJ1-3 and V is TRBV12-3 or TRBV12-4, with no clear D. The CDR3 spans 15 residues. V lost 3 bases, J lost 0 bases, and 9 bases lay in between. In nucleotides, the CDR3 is TGTGCCAGCAGTTTCGGTCCGGGCTCTGGAAACACCATATATTTT. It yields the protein CASSFGPGSGNTIYF.

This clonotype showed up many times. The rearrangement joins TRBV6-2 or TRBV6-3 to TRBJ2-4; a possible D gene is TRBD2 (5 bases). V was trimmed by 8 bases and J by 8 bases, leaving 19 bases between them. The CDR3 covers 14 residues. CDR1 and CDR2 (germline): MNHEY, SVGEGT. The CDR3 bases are TGTGCCAGCGCCAAGATGACGGAGGCTGACATTCAGTACTTC. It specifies CASAKMTEADIQYF.

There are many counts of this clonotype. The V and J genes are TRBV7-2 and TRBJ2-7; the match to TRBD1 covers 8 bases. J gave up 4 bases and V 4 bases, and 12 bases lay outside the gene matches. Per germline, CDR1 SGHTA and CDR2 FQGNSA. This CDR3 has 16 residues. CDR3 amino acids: CASSSPRTGSGYEQYF. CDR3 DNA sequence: TGTGCCAGCAGCTCTCCAAGGACAGGGTCGGGATACGAGCAGTACTTC.

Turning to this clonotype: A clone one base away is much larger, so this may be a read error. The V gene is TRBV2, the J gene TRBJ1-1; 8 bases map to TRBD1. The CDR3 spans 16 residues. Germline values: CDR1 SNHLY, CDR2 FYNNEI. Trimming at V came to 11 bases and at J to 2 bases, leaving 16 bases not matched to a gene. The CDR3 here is CAGKEGTGPENTEAFF. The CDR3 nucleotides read TGTGCCGGCAAAGAGGGGACAGGTCCCGAAAACACTGAAGCTTTCTTT.

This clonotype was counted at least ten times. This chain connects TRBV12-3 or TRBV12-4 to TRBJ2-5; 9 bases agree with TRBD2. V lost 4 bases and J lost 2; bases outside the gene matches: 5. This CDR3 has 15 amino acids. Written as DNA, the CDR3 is TGTGCCAGCAGTTGGGTAGCGGGGGTTCAAGAGACCCAGTACTTC. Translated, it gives CASSWVAGVQETQYF.

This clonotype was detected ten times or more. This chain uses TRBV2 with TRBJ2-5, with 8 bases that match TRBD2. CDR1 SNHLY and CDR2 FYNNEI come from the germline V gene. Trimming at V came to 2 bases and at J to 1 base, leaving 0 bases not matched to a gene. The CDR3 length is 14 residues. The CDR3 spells CASSETSGQETQYF. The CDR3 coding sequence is TGTGCCAGCAGTGAAACTAGCGGCCAAGAGACCCAGTACTTC. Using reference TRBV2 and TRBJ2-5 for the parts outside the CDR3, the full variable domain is EPEVTQTPSHQVTQMGQEVILRCVPISNHLYFYWYRQILGQKVEFLVSFYNNEISEKSEIFDDQFSVERPDGSNFTLKIRSTKLEDSAMYFCASSETSGQETQYFGPGTRLLVL.

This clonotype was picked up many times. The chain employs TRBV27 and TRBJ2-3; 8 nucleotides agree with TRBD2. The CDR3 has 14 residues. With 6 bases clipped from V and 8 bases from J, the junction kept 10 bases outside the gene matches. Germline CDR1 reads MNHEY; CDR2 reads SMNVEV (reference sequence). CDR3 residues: CASSLLAEGPTQYF. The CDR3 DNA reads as TGTGCCAGCAGCCTACTAGCGGAGGGACCTACGCAGTATTTT.